This T cell receptor (beta chain) was retrieved from a study of T cell responses to AZD1222 COVID-19 vaccine. Study information: Both about-4-week and about-12-week second-dose recipients were combined. Study-wide results and caveats: It should be noted that donors were predominantly white British and more often female, and clonal diversity was possibly underestimated. Across spike, vaccine-associated CD4 TCRs were found, dominant at 160-218 and 743-854.

Repertoires were generated with immunoSEQ multiplex PCR, while TCRdb's copy carries only in-frame clones and drops some. The top ten clones hold over 1.5% of a sample with some 100,000 clones, around 90% of them seen once. As for this clone: Its antigen is still unknown.

The ends lost 4 bases at V and 5 bases at J; junction bases unmatched: 4. The CDR3 is made up of 14 amino acids. CDR1 and CDR2 from the germline V gene are SGHRS and YFSETQ. V is TRBV5-1 and J is TRBJ2-1; the match to TRBD2 covers 9 bases. Material: peripheral blood, obtained on day 0 of AZD1222 vaccination. The clonotype originates from an adult in good health. The CDR3 nucleotides are TGCGCCAGCAGCCCTAGCGGGACACACAATGAGCAGTTCTTC. Its protein product is CASSPSGTHNEQFF.